This T cell receptor (beta chain) was recorded in a study of CD8 T cells in Susac syndrome. About the study: Fewer than 10 of the sequenced Susac syndrome patients were in remission, and five or six had active disease. Findings and limits, study-wide: The study recognized that the number of individuals in its TCR sequencing and HLA analysis was relatively small.

Comments on this clonotype: Its antigen is still unknown.

cDNA came from about 0.51 to 1 ug RNA primed by random hexamers. Amplification of TCR beta CDR3 spanned 54 Vbeta and 13 Jbeta via immunoSEQ multiplex PCR. Each CDR3 protein gets one entry after TCRdb re-called the immunoSEQ multiplex PCR reads with MiXCR. The top ten clones hold 0.25% to 0.35% of a sample with 100,000 to 110,000 distinct CDR3 sequences, about 95% of them seen once. CDR1 SGHDT and CDR2 YYEEEE come from the germline V gene. V dropped 2 bases and J dropped 6 bases, with 7 bases sitting between them. The CDR3 is 12 residues long. V usage is TRBV5-6 and J usage is TRBJ2-3; no reliable D call. What was sequenced was CD8+ T cells from PBMCs. This TCR was recovered from a human donor with Susac syndrome. CDR3 DNA: TGTGCCAGCAGCTTTACGGATGATACGCAGTATTTT. The encoded protein is CASSFTDDTQYF.